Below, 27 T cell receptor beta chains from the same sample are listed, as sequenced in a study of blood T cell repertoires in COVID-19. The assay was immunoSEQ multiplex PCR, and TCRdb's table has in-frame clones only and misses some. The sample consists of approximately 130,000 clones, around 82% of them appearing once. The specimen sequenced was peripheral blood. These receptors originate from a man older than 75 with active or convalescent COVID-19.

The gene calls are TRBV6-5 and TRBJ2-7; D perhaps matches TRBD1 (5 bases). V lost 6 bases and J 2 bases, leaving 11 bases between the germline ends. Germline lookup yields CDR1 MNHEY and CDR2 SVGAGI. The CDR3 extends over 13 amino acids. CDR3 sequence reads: CASRPGSTYEQYF. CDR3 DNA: TGTGCCAGCAGACCAGGGTCGACCTACGAGCAGTACTTC.

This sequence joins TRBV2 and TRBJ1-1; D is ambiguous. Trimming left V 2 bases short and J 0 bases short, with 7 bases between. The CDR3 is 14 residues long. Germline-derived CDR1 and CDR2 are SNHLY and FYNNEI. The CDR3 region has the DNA TGTGCCAGCAGTGAACTGGCATTGAACACTGAAGCTTTCTTT. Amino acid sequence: CASSELALNTEAFF.

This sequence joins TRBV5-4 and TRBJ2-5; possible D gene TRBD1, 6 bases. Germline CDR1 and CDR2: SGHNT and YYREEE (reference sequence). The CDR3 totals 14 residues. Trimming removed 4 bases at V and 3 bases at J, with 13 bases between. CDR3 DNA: TGTGCCAGCAGCCAAAGGGACAAAGAAGAGACCCAGTACTTC. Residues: CASSQRDKEETQYF. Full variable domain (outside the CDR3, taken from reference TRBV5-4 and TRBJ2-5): ETGVTQSPTHLIKTRGQQVTLRCSSQSGHNTVSWYQQALGQGPQFIFQYYREEENGRGNFPPRFSGLQFPNYSSELNVNALELDDSALYLCASSQRDKEETQYFGPGTRLLVL.

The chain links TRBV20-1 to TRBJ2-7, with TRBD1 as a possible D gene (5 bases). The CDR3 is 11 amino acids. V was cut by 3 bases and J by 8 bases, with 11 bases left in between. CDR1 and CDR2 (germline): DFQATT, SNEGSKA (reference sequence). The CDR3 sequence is CSARPSGKQYF. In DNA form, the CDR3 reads TGCAGTGCTAGGCCCTCAGGGAAGCAGTACTTC.

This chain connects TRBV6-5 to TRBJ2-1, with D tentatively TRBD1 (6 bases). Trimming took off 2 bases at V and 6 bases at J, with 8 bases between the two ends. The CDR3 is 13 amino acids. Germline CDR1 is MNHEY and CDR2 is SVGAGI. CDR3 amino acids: CASSYPGVNEQFF. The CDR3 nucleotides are TGTGCCAGCAGTTACCCAGGGGTCAATGAGCAGTTCTTC.

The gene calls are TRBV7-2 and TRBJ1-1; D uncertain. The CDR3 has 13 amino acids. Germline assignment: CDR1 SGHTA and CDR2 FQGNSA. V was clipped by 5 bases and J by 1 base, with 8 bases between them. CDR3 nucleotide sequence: TGTGCCAGCAGCCGGCCAGGGAACACTGAAGCTTTCTTT. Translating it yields CASSRPGNTEAFF.

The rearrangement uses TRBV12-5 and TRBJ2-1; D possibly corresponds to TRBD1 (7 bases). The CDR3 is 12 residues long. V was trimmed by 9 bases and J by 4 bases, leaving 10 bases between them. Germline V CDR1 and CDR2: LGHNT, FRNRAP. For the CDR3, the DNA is TGTGCTAGCAGGGGGACTTACAATGAGCAGTTCTTC. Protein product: CASRGTYNEQFF.

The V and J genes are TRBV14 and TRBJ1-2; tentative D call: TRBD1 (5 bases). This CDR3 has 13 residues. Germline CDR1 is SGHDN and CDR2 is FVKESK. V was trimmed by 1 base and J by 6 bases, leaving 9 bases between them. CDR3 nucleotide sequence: TGTGCCAGCAGCCAAGCGGGGGAACATGGCTACACCTTC. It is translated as CASSQAGEHGYTF.

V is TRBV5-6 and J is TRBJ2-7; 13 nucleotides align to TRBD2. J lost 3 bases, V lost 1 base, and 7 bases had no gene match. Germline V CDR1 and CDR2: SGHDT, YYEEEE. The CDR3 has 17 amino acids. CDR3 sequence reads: CASSLPGLAGANYEQYF. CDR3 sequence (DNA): TGTGCCAGCAGCTTGCCAGGACTAGCGGGGGCGAACTACGAGCAGTACTTC.

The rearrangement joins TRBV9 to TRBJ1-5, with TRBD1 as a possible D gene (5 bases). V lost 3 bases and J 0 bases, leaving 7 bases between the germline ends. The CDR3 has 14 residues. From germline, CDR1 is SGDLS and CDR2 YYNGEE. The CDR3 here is CASSATDSNQPQHF. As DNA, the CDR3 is TGTGCCAGCAGCGCGACAGATAGCAATCAGCCCCAGCATTTT.

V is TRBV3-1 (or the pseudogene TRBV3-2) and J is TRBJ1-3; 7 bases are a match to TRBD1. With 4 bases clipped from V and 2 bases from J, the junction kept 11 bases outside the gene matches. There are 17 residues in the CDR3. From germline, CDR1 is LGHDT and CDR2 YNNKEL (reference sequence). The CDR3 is CASSLIRGGETGNTIYF. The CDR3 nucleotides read TGTGCCAGCAGCCTTATCAGAGGGGGCGAAACTGGAAACACCATATATTTT.

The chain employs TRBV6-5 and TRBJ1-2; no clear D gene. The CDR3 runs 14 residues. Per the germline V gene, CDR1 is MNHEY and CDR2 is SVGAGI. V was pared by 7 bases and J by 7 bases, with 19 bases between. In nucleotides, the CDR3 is TGTGCCAGCACTCCCTTCTCCCAAGCGGGTGGCTACACCTTC. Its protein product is CASTPFSQAGGYTF.

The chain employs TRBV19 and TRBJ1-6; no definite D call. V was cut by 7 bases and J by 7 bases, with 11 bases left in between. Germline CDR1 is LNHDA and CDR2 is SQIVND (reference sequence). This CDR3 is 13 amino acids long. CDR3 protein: CASTGGNNSPLHF. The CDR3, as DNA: TGTGCCAGTACCGGAGGAAACAATTCACCCCTCCACTTT. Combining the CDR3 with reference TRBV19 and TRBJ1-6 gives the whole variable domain DGGITQSPKYLFRKEGQNVTLSCEQNLNHDAMYWYRQDPGQGLRLIYYSQIVNDFQKGDIAEGYSVSREKKESFPLTVTSAQKNPTAFYLCASTGGNNSPLHFGNGTRLTVT.

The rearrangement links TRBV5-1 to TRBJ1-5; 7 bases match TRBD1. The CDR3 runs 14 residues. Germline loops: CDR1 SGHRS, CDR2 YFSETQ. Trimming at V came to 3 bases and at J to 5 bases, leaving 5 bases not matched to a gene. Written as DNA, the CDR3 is TGCGCCAGCAGCTGGGACAGCGCTTATCAGCCCCAGCATTTT. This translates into CASSWDSAYQPQHF.

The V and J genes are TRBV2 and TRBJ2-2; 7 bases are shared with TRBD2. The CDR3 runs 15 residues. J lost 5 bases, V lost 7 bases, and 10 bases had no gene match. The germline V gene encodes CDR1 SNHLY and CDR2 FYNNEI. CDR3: CASKAAGPFTGELFF. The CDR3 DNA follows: TGTGCCAGCAAAGCAGCGGGGCCATTTACCGGGGAGCTGTTTTTT.

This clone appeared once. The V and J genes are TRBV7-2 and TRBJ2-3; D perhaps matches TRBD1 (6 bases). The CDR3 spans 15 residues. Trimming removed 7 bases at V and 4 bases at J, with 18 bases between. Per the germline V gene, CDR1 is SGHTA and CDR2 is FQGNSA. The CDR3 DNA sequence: TGTGCCAGCACCAAGAAGGGGGTTACGGCAGATACGCAGTATTTT. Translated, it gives CASTKKGVTADTQYF.

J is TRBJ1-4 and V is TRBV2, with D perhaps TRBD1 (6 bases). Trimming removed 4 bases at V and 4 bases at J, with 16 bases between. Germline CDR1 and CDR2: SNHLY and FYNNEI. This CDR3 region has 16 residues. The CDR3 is CASSGRTATLNEKLFF. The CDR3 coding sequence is TGTGCCAGCAGTGGTCGGACAGCGACCCTTAATGAAAAACTGTTTTTT.

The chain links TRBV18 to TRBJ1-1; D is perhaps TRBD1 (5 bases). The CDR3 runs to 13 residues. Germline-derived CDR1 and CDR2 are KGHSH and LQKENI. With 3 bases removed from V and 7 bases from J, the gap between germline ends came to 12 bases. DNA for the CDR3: TGTGCCAGCTCACCTCCGGGGGGATATGAAGCTTTCTTT. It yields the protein CASSPPGGYEAFF.

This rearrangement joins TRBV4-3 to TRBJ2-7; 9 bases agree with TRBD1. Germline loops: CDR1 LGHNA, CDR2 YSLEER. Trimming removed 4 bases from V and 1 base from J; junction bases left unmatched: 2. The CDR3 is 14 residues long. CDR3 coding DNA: TGCGCCAGCAGCCTGGGACAGGGTTCCTACGAGCAGTACTTC. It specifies CASSLGQGSYEQYF.

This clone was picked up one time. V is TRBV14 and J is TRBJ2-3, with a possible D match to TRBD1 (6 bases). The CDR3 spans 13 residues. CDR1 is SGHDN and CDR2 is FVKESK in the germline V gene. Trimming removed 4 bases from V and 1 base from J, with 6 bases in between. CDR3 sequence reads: CASSRGRTDTQYF. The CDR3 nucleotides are TGTGCCAGCAGCCGGGGGCGCACAGATACGCAGTATTTT.

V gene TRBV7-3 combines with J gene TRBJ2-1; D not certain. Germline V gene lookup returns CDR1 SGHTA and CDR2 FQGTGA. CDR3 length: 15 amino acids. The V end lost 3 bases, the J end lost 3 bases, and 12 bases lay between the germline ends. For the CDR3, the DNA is TGTGCCAGCAGCTTGGGTGGGCCGGACTACAATGAGCAGTTCTTC. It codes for CASSLGGPDYNEQFF.

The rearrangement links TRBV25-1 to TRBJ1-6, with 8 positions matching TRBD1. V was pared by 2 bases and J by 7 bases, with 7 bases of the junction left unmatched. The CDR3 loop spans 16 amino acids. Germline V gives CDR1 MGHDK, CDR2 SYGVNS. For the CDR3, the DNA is TGTGCCAGCAGTGAAGGCCGGACAGGGTGGAATTCACCCCTCCACTTT. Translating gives CASSEGRTGWNSPLHF.

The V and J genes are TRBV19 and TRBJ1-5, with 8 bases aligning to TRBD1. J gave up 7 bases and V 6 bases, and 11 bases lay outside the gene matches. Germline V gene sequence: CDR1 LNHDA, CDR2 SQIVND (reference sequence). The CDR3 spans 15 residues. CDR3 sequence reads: CASRVSDRGGQPQHF. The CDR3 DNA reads TGTGCCAGTAGGGTAAGCGACAGGGGTGGACAGCCCCAGCATTTT.

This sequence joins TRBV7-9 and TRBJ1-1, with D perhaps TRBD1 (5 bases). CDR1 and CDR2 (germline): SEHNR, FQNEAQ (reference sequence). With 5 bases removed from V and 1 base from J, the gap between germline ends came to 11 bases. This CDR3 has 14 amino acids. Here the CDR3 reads CASSAQTGNTEAFF. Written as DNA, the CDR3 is TGTGCCAGCAGCGCCCAAACAGGGAACACTGAAGCTTTCTTT.

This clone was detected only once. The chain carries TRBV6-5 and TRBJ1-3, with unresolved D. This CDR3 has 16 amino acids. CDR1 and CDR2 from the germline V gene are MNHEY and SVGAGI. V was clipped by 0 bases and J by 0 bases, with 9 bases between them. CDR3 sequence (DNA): TGTGCCAGCAGTTACTCGAGGCCGTCCTCTGGAAACACCATATATTTT. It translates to CASSYSRPSSGNTIYF.

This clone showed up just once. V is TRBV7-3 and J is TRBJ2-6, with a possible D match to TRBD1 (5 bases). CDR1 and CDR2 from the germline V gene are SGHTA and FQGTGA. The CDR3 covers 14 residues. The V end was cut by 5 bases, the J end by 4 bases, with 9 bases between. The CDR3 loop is CASSPGSGANVLTF. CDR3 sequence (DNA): TGTGCCAGCAGCCCAGGGTCCGGGGCCAACGTCCTGACTTTC.

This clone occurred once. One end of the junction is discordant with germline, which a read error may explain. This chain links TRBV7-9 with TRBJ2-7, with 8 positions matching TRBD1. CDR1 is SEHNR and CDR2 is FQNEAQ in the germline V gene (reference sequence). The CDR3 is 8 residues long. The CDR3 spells CASGTGHF. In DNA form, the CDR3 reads TGTGCCAGCGGGACAGGACACTTC.